These 24 T cell receptor beta chains came from one sample sequenced in a study of tumor-infiltrating lymphocytes in primary liver carcinoma. Making TCR beta cDNA involved approximately 0.5 ug total RNA and a constant-region primer. Libraries for TCR beta were built through three nested multiplex PCR rounds, which together made up a slightly modified ARM-PCR procedure. TRBV1-TRBV30 forward primers paired with a C-beta reverse primer were used in the first two PCR rounds, which ran approximately 10 cycles each. Each CDR3 protein gets one entry after TCRdb re-called the multiplex PCR reads with MiXCR. The table includes over 250,000 distinct CDR3 sequences, more than 55% detected once. Both blood RNA, taken from unsorted whole blood, and germline DNA were extracted. Sequencing input: peripheral blood. These receptors all stem from a woman aged 30 to 39 with primary liver carcinoma and hepatitis B virus infection.

The chain couples TRBV5-4 to TRBJ2-2; perhaps TRBD2 as D (6 bases). The CDR3 loop spans 15 amino acids. Germline V lookup: CDR1 SGHNT, CDR2 YYREEE (reference sequence). Trimming stripped 2 bases from V and 6 bases from J, with 14 bases between. CDR3 in amino acids: CASSFTSWRSGELFF. In DNA, the CDR3 is TGTGCCAGCAGCTTCACTAGCTGGAGATCCGGGGAGCTGTTTTTT.

Of note for this clonotype: A much more abundant neighbour one base away suggests this may be a read error. The chain combines TRBV4-1 with TRBJ1-6; 9 nucleotides agree with TRBD1. This CDR3 is built from 16 residues. J gave up 14 bases and V 4 bases, and 15 bases lay outside the gene matches. Germline V lookup: CDR1 MGHRA, CDR2 YSYEKL. CDR3 residues: CASSPEIGTGLFSLHF. CDR3 coding DNA: TGCGCCAGCAGCCCAGAAATCGGGACAGGGCTTTTTTCCCTCCACTTT.

As regards this clonotype: An end of the junction differs from the germline gene, which may be a read error. V and J are TRBV11-2 and TRBJ2-1, with unresolved D. CDR1 and CDR2 from the germline V gene are SGHAT and FQNNGV. The CDR3 length is 12 residues. The DNA for the CDR3 is TGTACCAGCAGCTTCTATCTCCTCGAGCAGTTCTTC. Its translation: CTSSFYLLEQFF.

This clonotype was counted once. The V and J genes are TRBV24-1 and TRBJ2-6; D is undetermined. The CDR3 covers 17 residues. Per germline, CDR1 KGHDR and CDR2 SFDVKD. V was clipped by 4 bases and J by 0 bases, with 12 bases between them. CDR3 region: CATSDIDKLSGANVLTF. For the CDR3, the DNA is TGTGCCACCAGTGACATAGACAAACTCTCTGGGGCCAACGTCCTGACTTTC.

For this clonotype: A single base separates this from a much larger clone, so it may be a read error. This chain joins TRBV6-1 and TRBJ1-2; D ambiguous. The CDR3 totals 13 residues. With 7 bases removed from V and 7 bases from J, the gap between germline ends came to 16 bases. Germline CDR1 is MNHNS and CDR2 is SASEGT. The CDR3 is CASTPRTFPGYTF. The CDR3 DNA reads TGTGCCAGCACTCCCCGGACCTTCCCTGGCTACACCTTC.

In the case of this clonotype: The missing conserved phenylalanine or tryptophan at the end of this CDR3 makes a read error likely. The rearrangement uses TRBV29-1 and TRBJ2-1; D possibly corresponds to TRBD2 (6 bases). The CDR3 covers 15 residues. V shed 2 bases and J shed 5 bases, with 16 bases lying between them. The V gene's germline CDR1 is SQVTM and CDR2 ANQGSEA. Written as DNA, the CDR3 is TGCAGCGTTGAACCCCGACTAGGAAGGAACAATGAGCAGTTCTGC. The encoded protein is CSVEPRLGRNNEQFC.

The sample holds many counts of this clonotype. V gene TRBV29-1 combines with J gene TRBJ2-7; TRBD1 aligns across 8 bases. The ends lost 4 bases at V and 6 bases at J; junction bases unmatched: 8. The CDR3 is 13 amino acids. Per germline, CDR1 SQVTM and CDR2 ANQGSEA. CDR3 sequence reads: CSVASDRAIEQYF. The CDR3 DNA follows: TGCAGCGTTGCATCGGACAGGGCGATCGAGCAGTACTTC.

About this clonotype: A read error may account for a junction end that differs from germline. V gene TRBV5-5 combines with J gene TRBJ1-1; tentatively, D is TRBD1 (6 bases). The CDR3 sequence is 15 residues long. CDR1 is SGHKS and CDR2 is YYEKEE in the germline V gene (reference sequence). The CDR3 sequence: CASSFFTGKGTETFF. The DNA for the CDR3 is TGTGCCAGCAGCTTTTTTACAGGGAAGGGCACTGAAACTTTCTTT.

The chain links TRBV5-1 to TRBJ1-1, with 7 nucleotides matching TRBD1. This CDR3 comprises 15 residues. The ends lost 7 bases at V and 4 bases at J; junction bases unmatched: 13. Germline CDR1 and CDR2: SGHRS and YFSETQ. CDR3 sequence (DNA): TGCGCCAGCGCCCAGACAGGGCGGTTGGGCACTGAAGCTTTCTTT. Encoded protein: CASAQTGRLGTEAFF.

This clonotype was seen a single time. The CDR3 coding sequence is TGTGCCAGCAGCCAAGACTCGGCATGGTGGAATGAAAAACTGTTTTTT. Encoded protein: CASSQDSAWWNEKLFF. The V call is TRBV14, the J call TRBJ1-4; D not resolved. The germline V and J ends were trimmed by 0 bases and 5 bases, with 13 bases remaining between them. This CDR3 comprises 16 residues. From germline, CDR1 is SGHDN and CDR2 FVKESK.

V and J are TRBV7-9 and TRBJ1-6; D ambiguous. In germline, CDR1 is SEHNR, CDR2 FQNEAQ (reference sequence). The V end lost 5 bases, the J end lost 10 bases, and 18 bases lay between the germline ends. The CDR3 has 15 amino acids. For the CDR3, the DNA is TGTGCCAGCAGCCCCACATGGTCTTTGGGATCACCCCTCCACTTT. The encoded protein is CASSPTWSLGSPLHF.

On this clonotype itself: A junction end diverges from the germline sequence, so it may reflect a read error. The V and J genes are TRBV6-5 and TRBJ2-7, with D hard to call. Germline-derived CDR1 and CDR2 are MNHEY and SVGAGI. The length of the CDR3 is 15 residues. CDR3 in amino acids: CSSSYSGARTDEQYF. Here the CDR3 DNA reads TGTTCCAGCAGTTACTCGGGTGCGAGGACGGACGAGCAGTACTTC.

For this clonotype: A read error is possible here, since a much larger clone lies one base away. The CDR3, as DNA: TGCAGCGTCCATAGGGTTTCCTACAATGAGGAGTTCTTC. This codes for CSVHRVSYNEEFF. The chain links TRBV29-1 to TRBJ2-1; the D is unclear. CDR1 is SQVTM, CDR2 ANQGSEA, per germline. This CDR3 is built from 13 residues.

As for this clonotype: Relative to the germline gene, one junction end is altered; a read error may explain this. The J gene is TRBJ1-1, the V gene TRBV6-1; weak D call: TRBD1 (6 bases). Germline CDR1 MNHNS, CDR2 SASEGT. The CDR3 loop spans 14 amino acids. The CDR3 sequence is CAISEARGSTEAFF. The CDR3 coding sequence is TGTGCCATCAGTGAGGCCAGGGGAAGCACTGAAGCTTTCTTT.

Turning to this clonotype: At one of its ends the junction is not consistent with the germline gene, which may arise from a read error. The chain has TRBV5-4 and TRBJ2-2, with D perhaps TRBD2 (5 bases). Germline lookup yields CDR1 SGHNT and CDR2 YYREEE (reference sequence). This CDR3 has 12 amino acids. The CDR3 DNA is TGTGCCAGCAGCTTGGGCAACGGGGAGCTGTTATTT. Its translation is CASSLGNGELLF.

This clonotype came up a few times. The chain couples TRBV7-8 to TRBJ2-1; D is possibly TRBD1 (6 bases). From germline, CDR1 is SGHVS and CDR2 FQNEAQ. The CDR3 runs to 15 residues. The ends were cut back, 5 bases at V and 12 bases at J, with 23 bases in the middle. The CDR3 loop is CASSPQQGFWDGQFF. The CDR3 DNA sequence: TGTGCCAGCAGCCCCCAACAGGGATTCTGGGACGGGCAGTTCTTC. The variable domain in full, completed from reference TRBV7-8 and TRBJ2-1, reads GAGVSQSPRYKVAKRGQDVALRCDPISGHVSLFWYQQALGQGPEFLTYFQNEAQLDKSGLPSDRFFAERPEGSVSTLKIQRTQQEDSAVYLCASSPQQGFWDGQFFGPGTRLTVL.

With regard to this clonotype: This sequence may be a read error, since a much larger clone differs from it by one base. Lacking the conserved final phenylalanine or tryptophan, this CDR3 likely reflects a read error. V usage is TRBV6-5 and J usage is TRBJ2-1; 7 bases map to TRBD1. The CDR3 sequence is 15 residues long. V shed 5 bases, J shed 1 base, and the junction held 5 bases outside the gene matches. Germline-derived CDR1 and CDR2 are MNHEY and SVGAGI. This CDR3 reads CASSNRGKSYNEQFY. The CDR3 nucleotides read TGTGCCAGCAGTAACAGGGGAAAGTCCTACAATGAGCAGTTCTAC.

This clonotype was seen a handful of times. A read error may account for a junction end that differs from germline. J is TRBJ1-5 and V is TRBV29-1; D perhaps matches TRBD1 (6 bases). Per the germline V gene, CDR1 is SQVTM and CDR2 is ANQGSEA. The CDR3 has 13 amino acids. The CDR3 DNA sequence: TGCGGCGTCGCCGGGACACACAGTCAGCCCCAGCATTTT. Protein: CGVAGTHSQPQHF.

Comment on this clonotype: This CDR3 fails to terminate in the conserved phenylalanine or tryptophan, so it likely reflects a read error. The gene calls are TRBV6-6 and TRBJ2-1; D possibly corresponds to TRBD2 (5 bases). Germline values: CDR1 MNHNY, CDR2 SVGAGI (reference sequence). The CDR3 spans 13 residues. Trimming took 6 bases from V and 2 from J, leaving 8 bases between them. CDR3 loop: CASSLATYNEQFL. Here the CDR3 DNA reads TGTGCCAGCAGCCTAGCCACCTACAATGAGCAGTTCTTA.

The rearrangement joins TRBV7-8 to TRBJ2-1; 10 nucleotides agree with TRBD2. Germline V CDR1 and CDR2: SGHVS, FQNEAQ. V lost 7 bases and J lost 4; bases outside the gene matches: 7. CDR3 length equals 15 residues. The DNA of the CDR3 is TGTGCCAGCATCCTCGGGACTAGCGTATACAATGAGCAGTTCTTC. It codes for CASILGTSVYNEQFF.

About this clonotype itself: The CDR3 does not end in the conserved phenylalanine or tryptophan, so this is likely a read error. This sequence joins TRBV11-1 and TRBJ2-1; 7 bases fit TRBD2. The CDR3 contains 16 residues. CDR1 and CDR2 from the germline V gene are SGHAT and FQDESV (reference sequence). Here the CDR3 DNA reads TGTGCCGGCAGCGGTGGGGTCCGGGACTATATTCGTGAGCAGTTCCTC. Translated: CAGSGGVRDYIREQFL.

This clonotype was seen a few times. This chain joins TRBV7-9 and TRBJ2-1, with 8 bases that match TRBD1. The length of the CDR3 is 15 residues. Germline V gene sequence: CDR1 SEHNR, CDR2 FQNEAQ (reference sequence). The ends lost 3 bases at V and 4 bases at J; junction bases unmatched: 5. In nucleotides, the CDR3 is TGTGCCAGCAGCTTCTCAAGACAGGGGTACAATGAGCAGTTCTTC. Amino acid sequence: CASSFSRQGYNEQFF.

This clonotype was found many times. The V call is TRBV12-3 or TRBV12-4, the J call TRBJ2-3; D uncertain. This CDR3 has 11 amino acids. V lost 5 bases, J lost 6 bases, and 6 bases lay in between. CDR3 sequence: CASSLRDTQYF. The CDR3 DNA sequence: TGTGCCAGCAGTCTGAGGGATACGCAGTATTTT.

The rearrangement uses TRBV7-9 and TRBJ1-5, with D possibly TRBD1 on 5 matching bases. V lost 4 bases to trimming and J lost 6 bases, with 7 bases between them. This CDR3 spans 12 amino acids. Per germline, CDR1 SEHNR and CDR2 FQNEAQ (reference sequence). The CDR3 DNA follows: TGTGCCAGCAGCTCAGGGTCTCAGCCCCAGCATTTT. Encoded protein: CASSSGSQPQHF. Full variable domain (missing parts from reference TRBV7-9 and TRBJ1-5): DTGVSQNPRHKITKRGQNVTFRCDPISEHNRLYWYRQTLGQGPEFLTYFQNEAQLEKSRLLSDRFSAERPKGSFSTLEIQRTEQGDSAMYLCASSSGSQPQHFGDGTRLSIL.